This T cell receptor beta chain was profiled in a study of T cell repertoires in cytomegalovirus infection. Study findings and constraints: Clonotypes of TCR beta that were HLA-C-restricted and CMV-specific dominated the ex vivo response.

One entry per CDR3 protein results from TCRdb running MiXCR on the reads. The sample lists around 770,000 distinct CDR3 sequences; 25% to 30% were seen once. To note about this clonotype: Its antigen is currently unknown.

Sequencing was performed on cultured CD8+ T cells from PBMCs, taken from culture after CMV antigen stimulation. This receptor was identified in a human donor in good health (CMV status not recorded). Some clones in this sample may be carry-over from other donors' samples.

The CDR3 loop reads CASSPTGVINEKLFF. CDR3 nucleotide sequence: TGTGCCAGCAGCCCCACTGGGGTGATTAATGAAAAACTGTTTTTT. The rearrangement joins TRBV7-4 to TRBJ1-4; no clear D gene. The CDR3 is 15 amino acids. Germline V gives CDR1 SGHVT, CDR2 SQSDAQ. Trimming took off 5 bases at V and 4 bases at J, with 14 bases between the two ends. The full variable domain, with the rest looked up from reference TRBV7-4 and TRBJ1-4, is GAGVSQSPRYKVAKRGRDVALRCDSISGHVTLYWYRQTLGQGSEVLTYSQSDAQRDKSGRPSGRFSAERPERSVSTLKIQRTEQGDSAVYLCASSPTGVINEKLFFGSGTQLSVL.